This passage covers 21 T cell receptor beta chains from one sample sequenced in a study of radiotherapy plus CTLA-4 blockade in lung cancer. Assay: immunoSEQ multiplex PCR; the TCRdb copy retains only in-frame clones and omits some. The sample records some 90,000 clones, roughly 87% being singletons. The sample consisted of peripheral blood, taken from a patient treated with radiotherapy plus ipilimumab. The source is a human donor with non-small cell lung cancer who had stable disease on radiotherapy plus ipilimumab.

The sample holds one count of this clone. This chain joins TRBV7-6 and TRBJ2-5; TRBD2 is a possible D gene (6 bases). CDR3 length equals 13 residues. V was cut by 1 base and J by 5 bases, with 8 bases left in between. Germline CDR1 reads SGHVS; CDR2 reads FNYEAQ. In nucleotides, the CDR3 is TGTGCCAGCAGCTTAGTTGGGGGGGAGACCCAGTACTTC. Amino acids: CASSLVGGETQYF.

This chain links TRBV7-2 with TRBJ2-7; D ambiguous. Germline V gene lookup returns CDR1 SGHTA and CDR2 FQGNSA. The V gene lost 6 bases and the J gene lost 5 bases, with 14 bases spanning the gap. This CDR3 is 13 amino acids long. The CDR3 DNA reads TGTGCCAGCAGGCCAGCCACCATGAACGAGCAGTACTTC. Residues: CASRPATMNEQYF.

CDR3 DNA sequence: TGTGCCCGCGCTACAGGGGCGGCCTACGAGCAGTACTTC. Amino acids: CARATGAAYEQYF. The rearrangement uses TRBV30 and TRBJ2-7; 7 bases fit TRBD1. Germline-derived CDR1 and CDR2 are GTSNPN and SVGIG (reference sequence). Trimming cost V 8 bases and J 2 bases; bases outside gene matches: 9. This CDR3 has 13 amino acids.

The chain recombines TRBV5-1 with TRBJ2-2; no reliable D call. The CDR3 has 16 amino acids. Trimming pared 0 bases from V and 5 bases from J, leaving 14 bases between. Per germline, CDR1 SGHRS and CDR2 YFSETQ. CDR3 sequence reads: CASSLGPSGGTGELFF. In DNA form, the CDR3 reads TGCGCCAGCAGCTTGGGACCCTCGGGTGGGACCGGGGAGCTGTTTTTT.

This rearrangement joins TRBV11-2 to TRBJ2-7, with a weak D call TRBD1 (7 bases). Between the trimmed V and J ends, which lost 6 bases and 3 bases, there was a span of 18 bases. The CDR3 length is 15 residues. The germline CDR1 and CDR2 sequences are SGHAT and FQNNGV. Here the CDR3 DNA reads TGTGCCAGCAGTGCAGGGGGGCAAATCTTCTACGAGCAGTACTTC. Translated: CASSAGGQIFYEQYF.

This sequence joins TRBV5-1 and TRBJ2-5; possible D gene TRBD2, 5 bases. The CDR3 totals 13 residues. Trimming cost V 3 bases and J 5 bases, with 11 bases left between them. Germline V gene lookup returns CDR1 SGHRS and CDR2 YFSETQ. The CDR3 region is CASSSPGLETQYF. The DNA of the CDR3 is TGCGCCAGCAGCTCCCCGGGGTTGGAGACCCAGTACTTC.

J is TRBJ2-1 and V is TRBV27; 12 bases are shared with TRBD1. CDR3 size: 21 residues. The junction had 16 bases not matched to a gene; V was cut back by 4 bases and J by 0 bases. Germline-derived CDR1 and CDR2 are MNHEY and SMNVEV (reference sequence). The CDR3 sequence is CASSSPGGQGAHGSSYNEQFF. DNA of the CDR3: TGTGCCAGCAGTTCCCCGGGGGGACAGGGGGCTCACGGGAGCTCCTACAATGAGCAGTTCTTC.

This chain connects TRBV9 to TRBJ2-3; D is perhaps TRBD2 (7 bases). The germline gives CDR1 SGDLS, CDR2 YYNGEE. V gave up 0 bases and J gave up 4 bases, with 9 bases separating them. The CDR3 totals 14 residues. The CDR3 here is CASSVAGGADTQYF. The CDR3 DNA follows: TGTGCCAGCAGCGTAGCGGGGGGCGCAGATACGCAGTATTTT.

This clone showed up just a few times. The V and J genes are TRBV28 and TRBJ2-7; TRBD2 is a possible D gene (6 bases). The CDR3 is 13 residues long. The germline CDR1 and CDR2 sequences are MDHEN and SYDVKM. V was trimmed by 5 bases and J by 2 bases, leaving 10 bases between them. CDR3: CASSLRLAYEQYF. In DNA form, the CDR3 reads TGTGCCAGCAGTCTCCGACTAGCCTACGAGCAGTACTTC.

The V and J genes are TRBV7-9 and TRBJ1-1, with D uncertain. The V gene's germline CDR1 is SEHNR and CDR2 FQNEAQ (reference sequence). The CDR3 sequence is 13 residues long. V dropped 2 bases and J dropped 0 bases, with 4 bases sitting between them. The CDR3 DNA reads TGTGCCAGCAGCTTAAGTTTGAACACTGAAGCTTTCTTT. It codes for CASSLSLNTEAFF.

This clone was counted a single time. The chain is built from TRBV5-1 and TRBJ2-2, with 9 bases matching TRBD1. CDR1 is SGHRS and CDR2 is YFSETQ in the germline V gene. J gave up 5 bases and V 2 bases, and 1 base lay outside the gene matches. There are 14 residues in the CDR3. CDR3 bases: TGCGCCAGCAGCTTACAGGGGGCGACCGGGGAGCTGTTTTTT. This encodes CASSLQGATGELFF.

The CDR3 region has the DNA TGTGCCACCAGCAGAGAAACAGGGAGGGGTGGCTACACCTTC. The encoded protein is CATSRETGRGGYTF. This sequence joins TRBV15 and TRBJ1-2; D possibly corresponds to TRBD1 (6 bases). The ends were cut back, 0 bases at V and 7 bases at J, with 12 bases in the middle. The CDR3 totals 14 residues. Per germline, CDR1 LNHNV and CDR2 YYDKDF (reference sequence).

This clone was detected only once. This chain links TRBV9 with TRBJ2-2, with 12 bases fitting TRBD1. In germline, CDR1 is SGDLS, CDR2 YYNGEE. The CDR3 is 18 amino acids. The ends lost 4 bases at V and 7 bases at J; junction bases unmatched: 14. CDR3 sequence: CASSLLSAGTGGHGELFF. CDR3 nucleotide sequence: TGTGCCAGCAGCCTCCTCTCGGCCGGGACAGGGGGCCACGGGGAGCTGTTTTTT. Variable domain in full (rest from reference TRBV9 and TRBJ2-2): DSGVTQTPKHLITATGQRVTLRCSPRSGDLSVYWYQQSLDQGLQFLIQYYNGEERAKGNILERFSAQQFPDLHSELNLSSLELGDSALYFCASSLLSAGTGGHGELFFGEGSRLTVL.

V and J are TRBV18 and TRBJ2-3; 14 nucleotides match TRBD2. Trimming removed 3 bases from V and 0 bases from J; junction bases left unmatched: 5. Germline CDR1 KGHSH, CDR2 LQKENI. The CDR3 loop spans 18 amino acids. Written as DNA, the CDR3 is TGTGCCAGCTCACCCCCGACTAGCGGGGGGGTTAGCACAGATACGCAGTATTTT. It specifies CASSPPTSGGVSTDTQYF.

J is TRBJ1-1 and V is TRBV2; 9 bases map to TRBD1. Germline V gene lookup returns CDR1 SNHLY and CDR2 FYNNEI. The CDR3 is 15 residues long. V lost 7 bases and J lost 4; bases outside the gene matches: 10. The CDR3 DNA is TGTGCCAGCACAGAGGACAGGGGTCCGGGCACTGAAGCTTTCTTT. The encoded protein is CASTEDRGPGTEAFF.

The chain couples TRBV27 to TRBJ1-6, with D perhaps TRBD1 (5 bases). The V gene lost 3 bases and the J gene lost 7 bases, with 13 bases spanning the gap. This CDR3 is built from 15 residues. Per germline, CDR1 MNHEY and CDR2 SMNVEV (reference sequence). CDR3 nucleotides: TGTGCCAGCAGTTTCGGGGGGTACCGAAATTCACCCCTCCACTTT. Encoded protein: CASSFGGYRNSPLHF.

This CDR3 reads CATSDRLAGVGETQYF. The CDR3 DNA sequence: TGTGCCACCAGCGACAGACTAGCGGGAGTGGGGGAGACCCAGTACTTC. This chain joins TRBV15 and TRBJ2-5; 12 bases line up with TRBD2. J gave up 5 bases and V 5 bases, and 9 bases lay outside the gene matches. This CDR3 spans 16 amino acids. Germline assignment: CDR1 LNHNV and CDR2 YYDKDF (reference sequence).

The V and J genes are TRBV19 and TRBJ2-7; a possible D gene is TRBD1 (6 bases). This CDR3 has 13 residues. CDR1 is LNHDA and CDR2 is SQIVND in the germline V gene (reference sequence). The V end was cut by 9 bases, the J end by 8 bases, with 20 bases between. The CDR3 reads CASRGNTGSKQYF. The CDR3 bases are TGTGCCAGCAGGGGCAATACAGGGAGCAAGCAGTACTTC.

Only a few counts were recorded for this clone. This sequence joins TRBV5-1 and TRBJ1-3; D is perhaps TRBD1 (6 bases). Germline V lookup: CDR1 SGHRS, CDR2 YFSETQ. This CDR3 has 14 amino acids. The ends were cut back, 7 bases at V and 1 base at J, with 12 bases in the middle. The CDR3 loop reads CASPFRGSGNTIYF. The CDR3 bases are TGCGCCAGCCCCTTCAGGGGTTCTGGAAACACCATATATTTT.

This chain connects TRBV6-1 to TRBJ1-6; no reliable D call. Germline-derived CDR1 and CDR2 are MNHNS and SASEGT. Deletions cut 3 bases from V and 6 bases from J, with 9 bases between. This CDR3 comprises 14 residues. The CDR3 DNA follows: TGTGCCAGCAGTGAGGGAGACATTAATTCACCCCTCCACTTT. Protein sequence: CASSEGDINSPLHF.

This clone was detected only once. The gene calls are TRBV5-6 and TRBJ2-7, with D maybe TRBD1 (6 bases). Germline V gives CDR1 SGHDT, CDR2 YYEEEE. The V end lost 4 bases, the J end lost 4 bases, and 15 bases lay between the germline ends. The CDR3 consists of 14 residues. The CDR3: CASSQGQGLYEQYF. The CDR3 DNA sequence: TGTGCCAGCAGCCAGGGGCAGGGTCTGTACGAGCAGTACTTC. Supplemented by reference TRBV5-6 and TRBJ2-7, the full variable domain reads DAGVTQSPTHLIKTRGQQVTLRCSPKSGHDTVSWYQQALGQGPQFIFQYYEEEERQRGNFPDRFSGHQFPNYSSELNVNALLLGDSALYLCASSQGQGLYEQYFGPGTRLTVT.